The entry that follows covers one T cell receptor (beta chain) sequence. Its antigen is not yet known. The sample holds no much larger clone one base away, and base qualities are not on file. These data come from a study of shared clonotypes between healthy human individuals (dated by TCRdb to the early 2020s). General notes on the study: The cohort comprised a couple of women and three men aged 18 to 49 years. Different laboratories and diverse techniques were used to prepare libraries and sequence TCR repertoires, to increase sequencing depth and limit assay-specific biases. Blood TCR repertoires of roughly five healthy adults were deeply sequenced to estimate repertoire size and the extent of clonotype sharing between individuals. Leukapheresis yielded between about 0.9 and 9 billion PBMCs per donor. Broad study findings and their caveats: Sampling was restricted to blood, and TCR repertoires in tissue are likely to differ from TCR repertoires in blood. Pairwise subsampling indicated that sequencing depth was expected to affect the degree of clonotype sharing among donors. Because the study included only a small number of donors, the genetic and exposure-history diversity represented was limited.

The donors were healthy, HIV-negative adults with no recently reported acute infections or vaccinations. Every donor was a Caucasian adult residing in Nashville, Tennessee, USA. For unsorted samples, tens of millions of PBMCs were counted and genomic DNA was extracted with the QIAamp DNA Blood Mini kit. Blood was obtained by leukapheresis, after which PBMCs were separated by Ficoll-Histopaque density gradient centrifugation and cryopreserved in liquid nitrogen vapor phase. Trimming accounts for 5 bases at V and 2 bases at J, while the number of junction bases matched to no gene is 7. CDR1 is given as MGHDK and CDR2 as SYGVNS, both from the germline V gene. The CDR3, cysteine through phenylalanine, is 15 amino acids long. Only the CDR3 region is kept as DNA, spanning 45 bases read in frame from base 1. Using the deep immunoSEQ assay, multiplex PCR amplified TCR CDR3 regions from genomic DNA. Genomic DNA extracted from each cell subset was distributed evenly over all wells of several immunoSEQ 96-well plates, and each plate served as one replicate. For unsorted PBMC, roughly 330 ng genomic DNA, equal to 30,000 or so T cell genomes, was loaded into each replicate PCR. Unsorted PBMC genomic DNA was sequenced across ten immunoSEQ deep assay plates. The purified libraries were quantified using a Qubit 3.0 fluorometer, sized with a Bioanalyzer 2100, and then quantified again using the KAPA Library Quantification kit. A separate single-read 150-cycle Illumina NextSeq 550 flow cell was used to sequence each immunoSEQ 96-well plate. Per the source publication's procedure: Because only junctional sequences without quality scores were contained in the immunoSEQ output, filtering matching that applied to full-length reads could not be performed. To assign V/J genes and CDR3, sequences were annotated against IMGT germline references using PyIR, a Python wrapper for IgBLAST v1.9. Reads were removed for weak V/J assignments (E-value above 1e-6), missing CDR3, stop codons, out-of-frame junctions, or ambiguous translated residues. V3J clonotypes were defined by identical inferred V gene, J gene, and CDR3 amino acid sequence. The percentage overlap between two repertoires was calculated by dividing the number of shared unique clonotypes by the size of the smaller repertoire. RTK rarefaction, the Chao1 estimator, and Recon v2.1 estimates of unobserved clonotypes were used to assess repertoire richness. TCRdb retrieved this table from immuneACCESS and kept in-frame rearrangements only. Not all clones are present; in checked studies, unresolved V genes account for under half, and no reason is known for the remainder. The DNA gave D and trimming, while V, J and clone size come from that table. Present in this sample are roughly 510,000 clones, over 75% of which were seen just once. Roughly an eighth of the sample lies in the top ten.

The specimen sequenced was PBMCs. This clonotype was sampled from a woman in her thirties or forties in good health. Some clones in this sample may be carry-over from other donors' samples. The chain joins TRBV25-1 to TRBJ2-7; TRBD1 fits 9 bases in the junction. The CDR3 is CASSPSGTGTYEQYF. The bases are TGTGCCAGCAGTCCCTCCGGGACAGGGACCTACGAGCAGTACTTC.